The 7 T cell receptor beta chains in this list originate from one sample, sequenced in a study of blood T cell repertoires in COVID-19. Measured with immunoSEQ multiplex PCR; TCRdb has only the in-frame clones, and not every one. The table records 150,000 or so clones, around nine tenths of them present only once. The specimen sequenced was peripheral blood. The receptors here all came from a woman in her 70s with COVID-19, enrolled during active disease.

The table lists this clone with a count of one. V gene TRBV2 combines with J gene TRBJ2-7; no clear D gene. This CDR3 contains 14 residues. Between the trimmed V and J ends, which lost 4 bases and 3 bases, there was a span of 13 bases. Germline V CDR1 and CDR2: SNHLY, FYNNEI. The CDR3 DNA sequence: TGTGCCAGCAGTGCCCCTGGCGGCCACTACGAGCAGTACTTC. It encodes CASSAPGGHYEQYF.

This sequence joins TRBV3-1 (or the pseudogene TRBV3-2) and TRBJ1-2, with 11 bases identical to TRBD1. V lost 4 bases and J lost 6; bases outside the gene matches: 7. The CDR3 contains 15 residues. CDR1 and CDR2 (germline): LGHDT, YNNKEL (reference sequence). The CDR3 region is CASSPMDRGPDGYTF. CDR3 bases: TGTGCCAGCAGCCCGATGGACAGGGGGCCGGATGGCTACACCTTC.

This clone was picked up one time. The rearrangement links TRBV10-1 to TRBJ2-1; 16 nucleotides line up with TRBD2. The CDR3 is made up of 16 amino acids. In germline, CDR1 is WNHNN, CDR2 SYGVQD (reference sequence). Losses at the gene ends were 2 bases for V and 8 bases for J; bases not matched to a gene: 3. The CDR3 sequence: CASSEAGLAGGHEQFF. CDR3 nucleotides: TGCGCCAGCAGTGAGGCGGGACTAGCGGGGGGGCATGAGCAGTTCTTC.

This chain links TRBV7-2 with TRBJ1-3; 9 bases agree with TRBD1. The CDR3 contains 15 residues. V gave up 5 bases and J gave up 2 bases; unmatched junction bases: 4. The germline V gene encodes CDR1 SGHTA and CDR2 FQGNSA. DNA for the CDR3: TGTGCCAGCAGCCACAGGACAGGGGCTGGAAACACCATATATTTT. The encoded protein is CASSHRTGAGNTIYF.

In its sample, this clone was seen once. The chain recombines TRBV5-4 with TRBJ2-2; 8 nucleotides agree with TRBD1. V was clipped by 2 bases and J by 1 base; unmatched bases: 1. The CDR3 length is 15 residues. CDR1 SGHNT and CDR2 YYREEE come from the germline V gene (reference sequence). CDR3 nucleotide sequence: TGTGCCAGCAGCTTCGGGACAGGGAACACCGGGGAGCTGTTTTTT. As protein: CASSFGTGNTGELFF.

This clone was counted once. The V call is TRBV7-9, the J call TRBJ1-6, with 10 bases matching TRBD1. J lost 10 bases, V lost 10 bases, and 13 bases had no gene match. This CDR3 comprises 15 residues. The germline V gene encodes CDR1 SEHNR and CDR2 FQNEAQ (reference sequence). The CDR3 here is CATKPRDRGGSPLHF. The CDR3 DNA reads TGTGCCACTAAGCCCCGGGACAGGGGTGGATCACCCCTCCACTTT.

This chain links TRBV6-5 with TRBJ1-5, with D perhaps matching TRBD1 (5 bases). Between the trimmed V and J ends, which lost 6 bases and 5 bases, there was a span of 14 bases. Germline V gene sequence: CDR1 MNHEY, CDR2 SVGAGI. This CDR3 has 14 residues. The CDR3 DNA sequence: TGTGCCAGCAGGATCAGGGCAACCGATCAGCCCCAGCATTTT. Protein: CASRIRATDQPQHF.